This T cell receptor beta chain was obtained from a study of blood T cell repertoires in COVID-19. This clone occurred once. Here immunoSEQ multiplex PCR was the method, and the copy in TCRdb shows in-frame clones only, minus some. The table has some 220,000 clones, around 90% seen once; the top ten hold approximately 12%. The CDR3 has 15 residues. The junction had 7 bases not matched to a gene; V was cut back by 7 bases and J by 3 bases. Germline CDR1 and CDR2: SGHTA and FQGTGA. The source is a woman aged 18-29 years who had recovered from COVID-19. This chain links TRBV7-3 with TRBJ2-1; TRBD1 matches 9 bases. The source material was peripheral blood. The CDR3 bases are TGTGCCAGCACCCTGACAGGGGGGGACTACAATGAGCAGTTCTTC. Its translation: CASTLTGGDYNEQFF.